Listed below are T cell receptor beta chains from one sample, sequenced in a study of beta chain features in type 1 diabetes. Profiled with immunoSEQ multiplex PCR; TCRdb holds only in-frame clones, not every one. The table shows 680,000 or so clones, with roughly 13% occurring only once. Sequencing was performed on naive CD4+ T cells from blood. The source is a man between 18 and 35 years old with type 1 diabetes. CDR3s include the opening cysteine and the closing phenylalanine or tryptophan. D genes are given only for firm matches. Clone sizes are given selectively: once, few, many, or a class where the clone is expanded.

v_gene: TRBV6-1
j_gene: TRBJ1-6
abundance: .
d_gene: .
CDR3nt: TGTGCCAGCACCCCTGGGTCTGGCTCACCCCTCCACTTT
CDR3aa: CASTPGSGSPLHF

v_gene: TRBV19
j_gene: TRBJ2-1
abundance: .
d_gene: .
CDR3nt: TGTGCCAGTAGTCTGCTGCCCAACCCCCCGTACAATGAGCAGTTCTTC
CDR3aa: CASSLLPNPPYNEQFF

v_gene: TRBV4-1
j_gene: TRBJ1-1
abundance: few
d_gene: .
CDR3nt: TGCGCCAGCAGCCAAGTTTGGATGAACACTGAAGCTTTCTTT
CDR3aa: CASSQVWMNTEAFF

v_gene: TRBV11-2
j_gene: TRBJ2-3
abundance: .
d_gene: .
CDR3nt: TGTGCCAGCGGTTGGAAGGGCACAGATACGCAGTATTTT
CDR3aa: CASGWKGTDTQYF

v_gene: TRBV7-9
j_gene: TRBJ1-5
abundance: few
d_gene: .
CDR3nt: TGTGCCAGCAGCTTAGAGAATCAGCCCCAGCATTTT
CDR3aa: CASSLENQPQHF

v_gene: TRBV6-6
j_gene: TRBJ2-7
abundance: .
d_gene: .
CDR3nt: TGTGCCAGCAGGCACCGGGACGGGGGAGCAGTGGAGCAGTACTTC
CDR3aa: CASRHRDGGAVEQYF

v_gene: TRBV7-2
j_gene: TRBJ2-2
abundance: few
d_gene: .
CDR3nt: TGTGCCAGCAACCCGGACTTCACCGGGGAGCTGTTTTTT
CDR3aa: CASNPDFTGELFF

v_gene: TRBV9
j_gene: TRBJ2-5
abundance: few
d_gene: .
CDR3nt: TGTGCCAGCAGCGTAGGCGGGACTTTAGAGACCCAGTACTTC
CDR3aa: CASSVGGTLETQYF

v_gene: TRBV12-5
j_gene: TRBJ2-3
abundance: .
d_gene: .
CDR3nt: TGTGCTAGTGGTTTGGTTCGGCAGGGCGGGACAGATACGCAGTATTTT
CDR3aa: CASGLVRQGGTDTQYF

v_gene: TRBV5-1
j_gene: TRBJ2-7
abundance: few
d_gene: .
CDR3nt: TGCGCCAGCAGCTTGGACAGGGACTCCTACGAGCAGTACTTC
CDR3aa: CASSLDRDSYEQYF

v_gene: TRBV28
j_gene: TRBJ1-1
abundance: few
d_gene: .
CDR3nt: TGTGCCAGCAGCAACCCAGCGGGGACTCCTGAAGCTTTCTTT
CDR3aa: CASSNPAGTPEAFF